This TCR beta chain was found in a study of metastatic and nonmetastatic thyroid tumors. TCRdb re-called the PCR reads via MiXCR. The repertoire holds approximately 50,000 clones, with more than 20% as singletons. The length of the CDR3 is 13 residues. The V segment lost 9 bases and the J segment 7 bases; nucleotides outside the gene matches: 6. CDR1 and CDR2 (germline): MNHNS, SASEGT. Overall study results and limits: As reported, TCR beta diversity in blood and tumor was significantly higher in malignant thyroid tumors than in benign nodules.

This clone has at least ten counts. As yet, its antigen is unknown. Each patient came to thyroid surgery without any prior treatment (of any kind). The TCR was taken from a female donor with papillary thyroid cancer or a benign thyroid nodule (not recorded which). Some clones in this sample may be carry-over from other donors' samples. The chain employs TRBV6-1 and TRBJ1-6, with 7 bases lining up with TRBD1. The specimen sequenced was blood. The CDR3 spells CASKQGNNSPLHF. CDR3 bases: TGTGCCAGTAAACAGGGGAACAATTCACCCCTCCACTTT.